Shown below are 18 T cell receptor beta chains from a single sample sequenced in a study of neurological immune-mediated disorders. TCRdb reprocessed the 5' RACE reads via MiXCR and lists one record per CDR3 protein. The sample yields more than 55,000 distinct CDR3 sequences, 24% seen once. This sample's time point: technical triplicate 2. The sample consisted of PBMCs. These receptors were collected from a man aged 55 to 70 with HTLV-1-associated myelopathy (HAM/TSP).

This clonotype appeared many times. The chain has TRBV20-1 and TRBJ2-1; D might be TRBD2 (5 bases). The V gene lost 5 bases and the J gene lost 2 bases, with 16 bases spanning the gap. The CDR3 is made up of 15 amino acids. Germline V gives CDR1 DFQATT, CDR2 SNEGSKA (reference sequence). The DNA of the CDR3 is TGCAGTGCTTCGGGGAATCAAGGGACCTACAATGAGCAGTTCTTC. This gives the protein CSASGNQGTYNEQFF.

The chain employs TRBV6-1 and TRBJ2-3; D uncertain. V shed 7 bases and J shed 4 bases, with 12 bases lying between them. CDR1 and CDR2 from the germline V gene are MNHNS and SASEGT. The CDR3 has 13 residues. The DNA of the CDR3 is TGTGCCAGCATACGATGGGCGGCAGATACGCAGTATTTT. The encoded protein is CASIRWAADTQYF.

The table lists this clonotype with many counts. The rearrangement uses TRBV20-1 and TRBJ2-1; D is uncertain. Germline CDR1 is DFQATT and CDR2 is SNEGSKA (reference sequence). This CDR3 contains 14 residues. V gave up 4 bases and J gave up 2 bases, with 12 bases separating them. In nucleotides, the CDR3 is TGCAGTGCTAAACCTTTCGGGCCCTACAATGAGCAGTTCTTC. Translation gives CSAKPFGPYNEQFF.

This clonotype appeared many times. The J gene is TRBJ2-1, the V gene TRBV7-2, with 10 positions matching TRBD1. Germline values: CDR1 SGHTA, CDR2 FQGNSA. With V trimmed by 5 bases and J by 6 bases, 4 bases remained unmatched. The CDR3 spans 14 residues. The CDR3 coding sequence is TGTGCCAGCAGCCCCGGGACAGGGGTCAATGAGCAGTTCTTC. Translated, it gives CASSPGTGVNEQFF.

This clonotype was seen repeatedly, ten times or more. The rearrangement joins TRBV20-1 to TRBJ2-5, with no clear D. V was pared by 0 bases and J by 5 bases, with 7 bases between. The CDR3 contains 12 residues. Germline assignment: CDR1 DFQATT and CDR2 SNEGSKA (reference sequence). DNA for the CDR3: TGCAGTGCTAGAGATACCCGGGAGACCCAGTACTTC. It specifies CSARDTRETQYF.

This clonotype has ten or more counts. The chain couples TRBV5-1 to TRBJ2-5, with 7 bases lining up with TRBD1. V gave up 7 bases and J gave up 2 bases; unmatched junction bases: 8. Germline V gene data show CDR1 as SGHRS and CDR2 as YFSETQ. The CDR3 loop spans 14 amino acids. CDR3 sequence: CASHTGDIQETQYF. CDR3 DNA sequence: TGCGCCAGCCACACAGGGGATATACAAGAGACCCAGTACTTC.

The CDR3: CASTLIPDAEAFF. DNA of the CDR3: TGTGCCAGCACCTTAATACCCGACGCTGAAGCTTTCTTT. This rearrangement joins TRBV6-2 or TRBV6-3 to TRBJ1-1; D remains unclear. The germline V and J ends were trimmed by 7 bases and 6 bases, with 15 bases remaining between them. Germline V gives CDR1 MNHEY, CDR2 SVGEGT. The CDR3 sequence is 13 residues long.

This clonotype turned up a few times. The rearrangement links TRBV29-1 to TRBJ2-7; no clear D gene. With 4 bases removed from V and 2 bases from J, the gap between germline ends came to 6 bases. This CDR3 spans 11 amino acids. CDR1 is SQVTM, CDR2 ANQGSEA, per germline. The CDR3 is CSVGEPYEQYF. Here the CDR3 DNA reads TGCAGCGTTGGGGAACCCTACGAGCAGTACTTC.

This clonotype was counted at least ten times. The chain is built from TRBV5-1 and TRBJ2-7; a weak D match, TRBD2 (6 bases). The CDR3 length is 13 residues. Germline V gives CDR1 SGHRS, CDR2 YFSETQ. V was trimmed by 4 bases and J by 4 bases, leaving 12 bases between them. This CDR3 is CASSPGDQYEQYF. The CDR3 coding sequence is TGCGCCAGCAGCCCGGGAGATCAGTACGAGCAGTACTTC.

The chain uses TRBV27 and TRBJ1-1, with TRBD1 as a possible D gene (5 bases). Germline lookup yields CDR1 MNHEY and CDR2 SMNVEV (reference sequence). Trimming removed 5 bases from V and 1 base from J, with 14 bases in between. The CDR3 extends over 15 amino acids. The CDR3 DNA follows: TGTGCCAGCAGTCCTGCATGGGGGGGGAACACTGAAGCTTTCTTT. The encoded protein is CASSPAWGGNTEAFF.

This clonotype was counted many times. The chain recombines TRBV20-1 with TRBJ2-3, with 10 nucleotides matching TRBD2. Germline V CDR1 and CDR2: DFQATT, SNEGSKA (reference sequence). Trimming at V came to 3 bases and at J to 4 bases, leaving 1 base not matched to a gene. The CDR3 spans 13 residues. The CDR3 protein is CSASLAGADTQYF. CDR3 in DNA: TGCAGTGCTAGCCTAGCGGGAGCAGATACGCAGTATTTT.

The rearrangement uses TRBV5-1 and TRBJ2-1; 9 positions agree with TRBD2. V lost 5 bases and J lost 3; bases outside the gene matches: 6. This CDR3 is built from 15 residues. Germline V gene lookup returns CDR1 SGHRS and CDR2 YFSETQ. CDR3 DNA: TGCGCCAGCAGAGGGACTAGCAGGGTCTACAATGAGCAGTTCTTC. Protein product: CASRGTSRVYNEQFF.

This clonotype was picked up many times. The V and J genes are TRBV5-1 and TRBJ2-1; TRBD2 matches 13 bases. The CDR3 has 15 residues. Germline V gene data show CDR1 as SGHRS and CDR2 as YFSETQ. Unmatched junction bases numbered 4, after V lost 3 bases and J lost 7 bases. The CDR3 loop reads CASSWTSGGGNEQFF. In DNA form, the CDR3 reads TGCGCCAGCAGCTGGACTAGCGGGGGAGGGAATGAGCAGTTCTTC. Variable domain in full (rest from reference TRBV5-1 and TRBJ2-1): KAGVTQTPRYLIKTRGQQVTLSCSPISGHRSVSWYQQTPGQGLQFLFEYFSETQRNKGNFPGRFSGRQFSNSRSEMNVSTLELGDSALYLCASSWTSGGGNEQFFGPGTRLTVL.

This clonotype was detected many times. The rearrangement links TRBV10-1 to TRBJ2-1; D ambiguous. The CDR3 runs 14 residues. Trimming shortened V by 3 bases and J by 6 bases, and 12 bases separated the two germline ends. Germline lookup yields CDR1 WNHNN and CDR2 SYGVQD (reference sequence). CDR3 sequence (DNA): TGCGCCAGCAGTGAAAAGCCCCTTTTCAATGAGCAGTTCTTC. Amino acids: CASSEKPLFNEQFF.

The rearrangement joins TRBV7-2 to TRBJ1-1, with TRBD1 as a possible D gene (5 bases). This CDR3 has 13 residues. V was clipped by 5 bases and J by 1 base, with 8 bases between them. In germline, CDR1 is SGHTA, CDR2 FQGNSA. The chain's CDR3 is CASSQQENTEAFF. The CDR3 DNA follows: TGTGCCAGCAGCCAACAGGAGAACACTGAAGCTTTCTTT.

The rearrangement uses TRBV6-5 and TRBJ2-3; D uncertain. V shed 3 bases and J shed 5 bases, with 9 bases lying between them. This CDR3 spans 13 amino acids. Germline values: CDR1 MNHEY, CDR2 SVGAGI. CDR3 amino acids: CASSYSPLDTQYF. In DNA form, the CDR3 reads TGTGCCAGCAGTTATTCCCCGCTAGATACGCAGTATTTT.

This clonotype was detected ten times or more. The CDR3 DNA follows: TGTGCCAGCAAAAGGGATACTGAAGCTTTCTTT. Translated, it gives CASKRDTEAFF. This chain joins TRBV2 and TRBJ1-1; no definite D call. In germline, CDR1 is SNHLY, CDR2 FYNNEI. V was pared by 7 bases and J by 5 bases, with 8 bases between. This CDR3 is built from 11 residues.

This clonotype was recorded at least ten times. This chain joins TRBV12-3 or TRBV12-4 and TRBJ2-5; 7 bases map to TRBD1. Unmatched junction bases numbered 1, after V lost 5 bases and J lost 1 base. The length of the CDR3 is 13 residues. CDR3: CASSRDSQETQYF. The CDR3 DNA follows: TGTGCCAGCAGTCGGGACAGCCAAGAGACCCAGTACTTC.